Each of the 19 T cell receptor beta chains below was sequenced from the same sample in a study of beta chain features in type 1 diabetes. Isolated RNA was reverse transcribed in full, so expressed TCRB transcripts were sequenced. Clones were sequenced by immunoSEQ multiplex PCR, and TCRdb holds only the in-frame ones, with some missing. Of 400,000 to 450,000 clones in the sample, approximately 15% were seen once. Sequenced: naive CD4+ T cells from blood. Every receptor here comes from a man younger than 40 in good health.

This clone was seen a few times. The V gene is TRBV19, the J gene TRBJ2-7; D might be TRBD1 (6 bases). Trimming removed 1 base at V and 7 bases at J, with 23 bases between. The CDR3 is 17 residues long. Germline V gene sequence: CDR1 LNHDA, CDR2 SQIVND (reference sequence). CDR3 nucleotides: TGTGCCAGTAGTATAGTCCTGGACAGTCAAGTGTCGGGTGAGCAGTACTTC. Translated, it gives CASSIVLDSQVSGEQYF.

This chain uses TRBV5-1 with TRBJ2-1; 13 bases map to TRBD2. CDR1 and CDR2 from the germline V gene are SGHRS and YFSETQ. The CDR3 runs to 15 residues. The J segment lost 10 bases and the V segment lost 4 bases, leaving 8 bases of the junction unmatched. In DNA form, the CDR3 reads TGCGCCAGCAGCCAGGGACTAGCGGGATCCGGCGAGCAGTTCTTC. Amino acids: CASSQGLAGSGEQFF.

The chain is built from TRBV28 and TRBJ2-6, with no clear D. The V end was cut by 5 bases, the J end by 3 bases, with 11 bases between. Germline CDR1 and CDR2: MDHEN and SYDVKM. The CDR3 loop spans 15 amino acids. CDR3 in DNA: TGTGCCAGCAGTGGGCCGTTTTATGGGGCCAACGTCCTGACTTTC. Residues: CASSGPFYGANVLTF.

This clone appeared a few times. The V call is TRBV5-1, the J call TRBJ2-5; D not resolved. The V end was cut by 2 bases, the J end by 2 bases, with 10 bases between. This CDR3 comprises 14 residues. Germline-derived CDR1 and CDR2 are SGHRS and YFSETQ. The CDR3 bases are TGCGCCAGCAGCTTTAGAAGGGAACAAGAGACCCAGTACTTC. Translated, it gives CASSFRREQETQYF. The full variable domain, in which reference TRBV5-1 and TRBJ2-5 provide the parts outside the CDR3, is KAGVTQTPRYLIKTRGQQVTLSCSPISGHRSVSWYQQTPGQGLQFLFEYFSETQRNKGNFPGRFSGRQFSNSRSEMNVSTLELGDSALYLCASSFRREQETQYFGPGTRLLVL.

The gene calls are TRBV4-2 and TRBJ1-2; D is possibly TRBD1 (5 bases). V lost 1 base to trimming and J lost 7 bases, with 16 bases between them. Germline V CDR1 and CDR2: LGHNA, YNFKEQ. The length of the CDR3 is 15 residues. The CDR3 protein is CASSQAPAGIRGYTF. The CDR3 DNA reads as TGTGCCAGCAGCCAAGCTCCAGCAGGGATTCGTGGCTACACCTTC.

This clone came up a few times. V usage is TRBV7-2 and J usage is TRBJ2-6, with D possibly TRBD1 on 5 matching bases. Trimming pared 2 bases from V and 4 bases from J, leaving 18 bases between. Per the germline V gene, CDR1 is SGHTA and CDR2 is FQGNSA. The CDR3 loop spans 18 amino acids. For the CDR3, the DNA is TGTGCCAGCAGCTTATACCAGGGCGGTAACCTAGGGGCCAACGTCCTGACTTTC. Residues: CASSLYQGGNLGANVLTF.

The chain employs TRBV25-1 and TRBJ1-5; possibly TRBD1 for D (5 bases). Germline V gives CDR1 MGHDK, CDR2 SYGVNS. The CDR3 has 16 amino acids. V shed 4 bases and J shed 4 bases, with 17 bases lying between them. CDR3 amino acids: CASSASGGLGNQPQHF. In DNA form, the CDR3 reads TGTGCCAGCAGTGCGAGTGGGGGATTGGGGAATCAGCCCCAGCATTTT.

A single count supports this clone. The J gene is TRBJ2-7, the V gene TRBV6-6; D is unclear. The CDR3 spans 13 residues. V was pared by 7 bases and J by 0 bases, with 10 bases between. The V gene's germline CDR1 is MNHNY and CDR2 SVGAGI (reference sequence). The CDR3 DNA is TGTGCCAGCACCCCCGAAACCTCCTACGAGCAGTACTTC. It specifies CASTPETSYEQYF.

The chain links TRBV7-2 to TRBJ1-1; D ambiguous. Trimming cost V 3 bases and J 1 base, with 3 bases left between them. This CDR3 contains 12 residues. The germline gives CDR1 SGHTA, CDR2 FQGNSA. The CDR3 DNA sequence: TGTGCCAGCAGCTTCCCGAACACTGAAGCTTTCTTT. Its protein product is CASSFPNTEAFF.

This rearrangement joins TRBV15 to TRBJ2-1; D is uncertain. Trimming pared 1 base from V and 10 bases from J, leaving 11 bases between. The CDR3 is made up of 13 amino acids. Germline CDR1 LNHNV, CDR2 YYDKDF (reference sequence). CDR3 amino acids: CATSRAYLQEQFF. In DNA, the CDR3 is TGTGCCACCAGCAGAGCCTACCTTCAGGAGCAGTTCTTC.

The chain links TRBV4-3 to TRBJ1-3; unclear D gene. With 4 bases removed from V and 4 bases from J, the gap between germline ends came to 14 bases. Germline CDR1 LGHNA, CDR2 YSLEER. This CDR3 contains 15 residues. This CDR3 is CASSLSRTLGNTIYF. Written as DNA, the CDR3 is TGCGCCAGCAGCCTATCTAGGACTCTCGGAAACACCATATATTTT.

V gene TRBV7-8 combines with J gene TRBJ2-1, with a weak D call TRBD1 (6 bases). The CDR3 consists of 14 residues. Germline-derived CDR1 and CDR2 are SGHVS and FQNEAQ. V lost 4 bases, J lost 4 bases, and 11 bases lay in between. CDR3 bases: TGTGCCAGCAGCTCTATACAGGGATACAATGAGCAGTTCTTC. It codes for CASSSIQGYNEQFF.

The chain employs TRBV19 and TRBJ2-3; TRBD1 matches at 7 bases. V dropped 4 bases and J dropped 0; count of bases not matched to a gene: 4. The CDR3 loop spans 15 amino acids. Germline values: CDR1 LNHDA, CDR2 SQIVND (reference sequence). In DNA form, the CDR3 reads TGTGCCAGTAGTACCAAGACAGGGAGCACAGATACGCAGTATTTT. It yields the protein CASSTKTGSTDTQYF.

V gene TRBV18 combines with J gene TRBJ1-1, with D unresolved. V shed 0 bases and J shed 0 bases, with 8 bases lying between them. The germline CDR1 and CDR2 sequences are KGHSH and LQKENI. The CDR3 runs 15 residues. CDR3 DNA: TGTGCCAGCTCACCACCATTACAGTTGAACACTGAAGCTTTCTTT. Protein: CASSPPLQLNTEAFF.

V is TRBV19 and J is TRBJ2-2; D unresolved. The CDR3 sequence is 11 residues long. Trimming took off 5 bases at V and 6 bases at J, with 4 bases between the two ends. CDR1 is LNHDA and CDR2 is SQIVND in the germline V gene (reference sequence). CDR3 loop: CASSSPGELFF. Written as DNA, the CDR3 is TGTGCCAGTAGTTCACCCGGGGAGCTGTTTTTT. Together with reference TRBV19 and TRBJ2-2, the CDR3 gives the full variable domain: DGGITQSPKYLFRKEGQNVTLSCEQNLNHDAMYWYRQDPGQGLRLIYYSQIVNDFQKGDIAEGYSVSREKKESFPLTVTSAQKNPTAFYLCASSSPGELFFGEGSRLTVL.

This clone was counted a few times. The V and J genes are TRBV27 and TRBJ2-1, with 7 bases lining up with TRBD1. With V trimmed by 6 bases and J by 2 bases, 4 bases remained unmatched. Germline V CDR1 and CDR2: MNHEY, SMNVEV (reference sequence). This CDR3 is built from 14 residues. CDR3 in amino acids: CASSRQGTYNEQFF. The CDR3 DNA sequence: TGTGCCAGCAGCAGACAGGGAACCTACAATGAGCAGTTCTTC.

In this sample, this clone turned up a few times. This chain uses TRBV20-1 with TRBJ2-7, with D possibly TRBD1 on 5 matching bases. There are 11 residues in the CDR3. Germline CDR1 reads DFQATT; CDR2 reads SNEGSKA (reference sequence). Trimming shortened V by 3 bases and J by 3 bases, and 6 bases separated the two germline ends. This chain's CDR3 is CSASDSYEQYV. The CDR3 DNA sequence: TGCAGTGCTAGCGACAGCTACGAGCAGTACGTC.

This clone came up a few times. The chain links TRBV5-6 to TRBJ1-3; possible D gene TRBD1, 5 bases. The CDR3 length is 16 residues. The V gene lost 0 bases and the J gene lost 1 base, with 11 bases spanning the gap. CDR1 and CDR2 (germline): SGHDT, YYEEEE. DNA for the CDR3: TGTGCCAGCAGCTTGGTGAGGGCAGGGTCTGGAAACACCATATATTTT. This encodes CASSLVRAGSGNTIYF.

The genes are TRBV18 and TRBJ2-3, with 7 bases that match TRBD2. The germline V gene has CDR1 KGHSH and CDR2 LQKENI. The CDR3 sequence is 14 residues long. The J segment lost 6 bases and the V segment lost 0 bases, leaving 3 bases of the junction unmatched. CDR3 nucleotide sequence: TGTGCCAGCTCACCACCGGGAGGGTCGGATACGCAGTATTTT. Protein sequence: CASSPPGGSDTQYF.